This record looks at one TCR beta chain sequence and its context. The source of the sample is a study of T cells in Graves' hyperthyroidism and ophthalmopathy. Study summary: It was at initial diagnosis, before any treatment, that peripheral blood was collected.

What was amplified from RNA transcripts were TCR beta CDR3 regions. The HTBI primer set served for first-round RT-PCR of the TCR CDR3. TCRdb analysed the multiplex PCR reads with MiXCR anew, one entry per CDR3 protein. This table holds under 650,000 distinct CDR3 sequences, roughly 17% found once. Patients aged 18 to 65 had newly diagnosed hyperthyroidism of under 2 months' duration. Exclusion of patients followed from uncontrolled infection, other autoimmune disease, pregnancy or lactation. Cells are PBMCs isolated from around 9.4 ml of fresh blood. The V end was cut by 3 bases, the J end by 3 bases, with 9 bases between. CDR3 size: 14 residues. Germline CDR1 and CDR2: LGHNA and YNFKEQ.

Material for sequencing was blood. This TCR was sampled from a woman younger than 45 with Graves' hyperthyroidism. J is TRBJ1-5 and V is TRBV4-2; D is undetermined. Written as DNA, the CDR3 is TGTGCCAGCAGCCAGATGTATAACAATCAGCCCCAGCATTTT. This codes for CASSQMYNNQPQHF.